Here is one T cell receptor beta chain with its context. The sample is drawn from a study of blood T cell repertoires in COVID-19. Looking at the study overall: Sites across the United States, Italy and Spain contributed samples from acute and convalescent COVID-19. Sample material is recorded as cDNA or gDNA derived from T cells, B-cell-depleted T cells, or PBMCs.

The length of the CDR3 is 19 residues. Germline CDR1 and CDR2: MGHRA and YSYEKL. The V and J ends lost 0 bases and 0 bases respectively, with 17 bases between them. Original data processing: For nucleated cells, counts were estimated from reference gene primer amplification. Produced via immunoSEQ multiplex PCR; TCRdb's table is partial and in-frame only. V and J calls and clone size are copied from that table; D and trimming were computed from the DNA. Among 150,000 to 180,000 clones listed, around three quarters were seen once. The clonotype originates from a man older than 75 with acute or convalescent COVID-19. The sequenced material came from peripheral blood. The rearrangement links TRBV4-1 to TRBJ2-2; tentatively, D is TRBD2 (5 bases). CDR3 bases: TGCGCCAGCAGCCAAGATTCTTCCGGAGGAGTCGCGAACACCGGGGAGCTGTTTTTT. Its translation: CASSQDSSGGVANTGELFF.